A single sample gave rise to the 30 T cell receptor beta chains below, sequenced in a study of human T cells and chemical hapten exposure. TCRdb itself ran the RACE reads through MiXCR, one entry per CDR3 protein. The data show tens of thousands of distinct CDR3 sequences, about a tenth seen once. Time point in this sample: patch test 2, 6 weeks after DPC sensitization. Sample treatment: therapeutic diphenylcyclopropenone sensitization with weekly scalp DPC. The input for sequencing was whole blood, taken in connection with sensitization to the hapten diphenylcyclopropenone (DPC). These receptor sequences come from a young woman with alopecia areata. Some clones in this sample may be carry-over from other donors' samples.

The chain has TRBV12-3 or TRBV12-4 and TRBJ2-1, with a weak D call TRBD2 (6 bases). Trimming removed 6 bases at V and 7 bases at J, with 19 bases between. The CDR3 runs 15 residues. CDR3 in amino acids: CASRSQDPSANEQFF. Here the CDR3 DNA reads TGTGCCAGCAGGTCTCAGGATCCTAGCGCTAATGAGCAGTTCTTC.

This clonotype was counted ten times or more. The chain couples TRBV4-1 to TRBJ1-2; no clear D. Germline CDR1 reads MGHRA; CDR2 reads YSYEKL. The CDR3 is made up of 16 amino acids. Trimming took off 0 bases at V and 3 bases at J, with 14 bases between the two ends. The CDR3 DNA follows: TGCGCCAGCAGCCAAGACGGTCCGGGGTTGGACTATGGCTACACCTTC. Translating gives CASSQDGPGLDYGYTF.

Notes on this clonotype: Possible read error: a much larger clone is one base away. The chain uses TRBV18 and TRBJ1-1; no definite D call. Germline V gene data show CDR1 as KGHSH and CDR2 as LQKENI. This CDR3 region has 15 residues. Trimming pared 4 bases from V and 0 bases from J, leaving 12 bases between. Here the CDR3 reads CASSLMMVMNTEAFF. CDR3 nucleotide sequence: TGTGCCAGCTCACTGATGATGGTCATGAACACTGAAGCTTTCTTT.

This clonotype was seen many times. The CDR3 region has the DNA TGTGCCAGTAGTATCCTGGGGGCAGGCAATCAGCCCCAGCATTTT. This gives the protein CASSILGAGNQPQHF. The V gene is TRBV19, the J gene TRBJ1-5, with TRBD1 as a possible D gene (6 bases). Germline V lookup: CDR1 LNHDA, CDR2 SQIVND (reference sequence). V dropped 3 bases and J dropped 2 bases, with 11 bases sitting between them. The CDR3 covers 15 residues.

The chain is built from TRBV28 and TRBJ1-1; TRBD1 is a possible D gene (5 bases). V was pared by 7 bases and J by 1 base, with 13 bases between. This CDR3 contains 14 residues. Looked up from germline, CDR1 is MDHEN and CDR2 is SYDVKM. DNA of the CDR3: TGTGCCAGCATCCCATGGGGGGAGAACACTGAAGCTTTCTTT. Its protein product is CASIPWGENTEAFF.

This clonotype was counted a few times. The chain recombines TRBV6-5 with TRBJ2-2, with TRBD2 as a possible D gene (5 bases). Between the trimmed V and J ends, which lost 8 bases and 0 bases, there was a span of 19 bases. The CDR3 is 17 residues long. CDR1 and CDR2 (germline): MNHEY, SVGAGI. CDR3 nucleotide sequence: TGTGCCAGCCGAGGAGGCCAGACACCGACGAACACCGGGGAGCTGTTTTTT. Protein product: CASRGGQTPTNTGELFF.

This clonotype was picked up many times. The chain recombines TRBV4-2 with TRBJ1-6; tentatively, D is TRBD1 (6 bases). Germline V gene data show CDR1 as LGHNA and CDR2 as YNFKEQ. The CDR3 runs 14 residues. The germline V and J ends were trimmed by 2 bases and 10 bases, with 12 bases remaining between them. CDR3 DNA: TGTGCCAGCAGCCAATTGGGGGCTGGGTCACCCCTCCACTTT. Protein: CASSQLGAGSPLHF.

This chain uses TRBV20-1 with TRBJ1-1; D is undetermined. Trimming took off 0 bases at V and 7 bases at J, with 9 bases between the two ends. The CDR3 sequence is 12 residues long. Germline assignment: CDR1 DFQATT and CDR2 SNEGSKA (reference sequence). CDR3 DNA sequence: TGCAGTGCTAGAGAAACAGATAGTGAAGCTTTCTTT. It translates to CSARETDSEAFF.

This clonotype has at least ten counts. This CDR3 is CATSDAGQGWGEQFF. The CDR3 DNA follows: TGTGCCACCAGTGATGCCGGACAGGGGTGGGGTGAGCAGTTCTTC. The rearrangement links TRBV24-1 to TRBJ2-1; 9 nucleotides align to TRBD1. Per the germline V gene, CDR1 is KGHDR and CDR2 is SFDVKD. The CDR3 is made up of 15 amino acids. The V and J ends lost 3 bases and 9 bases, in that order; junction bases with no gene match: 8.

In its sample, this clonotype was seen many times. This chain joins TRBV19 and TRBJ2-1; possible D gene TRBD1, 6 bases. Per the germline V gene, CDR1 is LNHDA and CDR2 is SQIVND (reference sequence). This CDR3 spans 13 amino acids. With 3 bases removed from V and 12 bases from J, the gap between germline ends came to 15 bases. CDR3 in amino acids: CASSIAAGVWQFF. In DNA form, the CDR3 reads TGTGCCAGTAGTATCGCGGCAGGGGTTTGGCAGTTCTTC.

This clonotype was observed a few times. For the CDR3, the DNA is TGTGCCAGCCGGGAGACCACAGATACGCAGTATTTT. Residues: CASRETTDTQYF. This chain joins TRBV28 and TRBJ2-3; D is perhaps TRBD2 (6 bases). This CDR3 comprises 12 residues. CDR1 and CDR2 (germline): MDHEN, SYDVKM. Between the trimmed V and J ends, which lost 8 bases and 2 bases, there was a span of 8 bases.

This clonotype was seen ten or more times. The chain couples TRBV3-1 to TRBJ2-1; unclear D gene. CDR1 and CDR2 (germline): LGHDT, YNNKEL (reference sequence). The V gene lost 3 bases and the J gene lost 11 bases, with 8 bases spanning the gap. The CDR3 has 11 amino acids. CDR3 nucleotide sequence: TGTGCCAGCAGCCAGGAGTCTAAGCAGTTCTTC. Residues: CASSQESKQFF.

This clonotype was picked up many times. V usage is TRBV29-1 and J usage is TRBJ1-1, with D maybe TRBD1 (5 bases). Trimming stripped 4 bases from V and 3 bases from J, with 12 bases between. This CDR3 region has 13 residues. Germline CDR1 and CDR2: SQVTM and ANQGSEA. The CDR3 loop is CSVGPLGDTEAFF. The DNA of the CDR3 is TGCAGCGTTGGCCCCCTAGGGGACACTGAAGCTTTCTTT.

Only a few counts were recorded for this clonotype. This sequence joins TRBV15 and TRBJ2-1, with 11 bases identical to TRBD2. Germline CDR1 and CDR2: LNHNV and YYDKDF (reference sequence). J lost 10 bases, V lost 3 bases, and 11 bases had no gene match. The length of the CDR3 is 16 residues. This chain's CDR3 is CATSSEGLAGGREQFF. CDR3 coding DNA: TGTGCCACCAGCAGCGAAGGTCTAGCGGGGGGTCGAGAGCAGTTCTTC.

This chain connects TRBV19 to TRBJ2-7; 7 nucleotides agree with TRBD1. This CDR3 has 14 amino acids. The germline CDR1 and CDR2 sequences are LNHDA and SQIVND (reference sequence). V dropped 4 bases and J dropped 4; count of bases not matched to a gene: 7. CDR3 sequence: CASSTQGIGYEQYF. The CDR3 DNA is TGTGCCAGTAGTACACAGGGGATCGGTTACGAGCAGTACTTC. The complete variable domain, with remaining parts taken from reference TRBV19 and TRBJ2-7, reads DGGITQSPKYLFRKEGQNVTLSCEQNLNHDAMYWYRQDPGQGLRLIYYSQIVNDFQKGDIAEGYSVSREKKESFPLTVTSAQKNPTAFYLCASSTQGIGYEQYFGPGTRLTVT.

This clonotype has ten or more counts. The V gene is TRBV7-2, the J gene TRBJ1-5; the D is unclear. Germline CDR1 is SGHTA and CDR2 is FQGNSA. The CDR3 extends over 13 amino acids. V dropped 2 bases and J dropped 3 bases, with 5 bases sitting between them. The CDR3 DNA reads TGTGCCAGCAGCTTAAGATTCAATCAGCCCCAGCATTTT. Its protein product is CASSLRFNQPQHF.

This clonotype has ten or more counts. The chain has TRBV28 and TRBJ1-4; D is possibly TRBD1 (5 bases). Germline CDR1 MDHEN, CDR2 SYDVKM. There are 15 residues in the CDR3. Deletions cut 3 bases from V and 7 bases from J, with 15 bases between. In DNA form, the CDR3 reads TGTGCCAGCAGTTTGGGACGGCTGTTCGGTGAAAAACTGTTTTTT. Its protein is CASSLGRLFGEKLFF.

This clonotype was counted at least ten times. V is TRBV20-1 and J is TRBJ2-2, with 9 nucleotides matching TRBD1. V shed 6 bases and J 3 bases; nucleotides not matched to a gene: 5. Germline CDR1 DFQATT, CDR2 SNEGSKA (reference sequence). CDR3 size: 14 residues. DNA of the CDR3: TGCAGTGCAAACAGGGGGCTGGACACCGGGGAGCTGTTTTTT. Translated, it gives CSANRGLDTGELFF.

This clonotype was observed at least ten times. CDR3 protein: CASSSGGAYEQYF. The CDR3 bases are TGCGCCAGCAGCTCTGGTGGGGCCTACGAGCAGTACTTC. The chain uses TRBV5-1 and TRBJ2-7; D is unresolved. Deletions cut 3 bases from V and 2 bases from J, with 9 bases between. The CDR3 is made up of 13 amino acids. CDR1 and CDR2 (germline): SGHRS, YFSETQ. Full variable domain (outside the CDR3, taken from reference TRBV5-1 and TRBJ2-7): KAGVTQTPRYLIKTRGQQVTLSCSPISGHRSVSWYQQTPGQGLQFLFEYFSETQRNKGNFPGRFSGRQFSNSRSEMNVSTLELGDSALYLCASSSGGAYEQYFGPGTRLTVT.

Remarks on this clonotype: This may be a read error, as it is one base from a much larger clone. The chain carries TRBV6-6 and TRBJ1-1, with 9 bases fitting TRBD1. The CDR3 is made up of 14 amino acids. Germline assignment: CDR1 MNHNY and CDR2 SVGAGI (reference sequence). CDR3 region: CASRKDRGGTEAYF. CDR3 in DNA: TGTGCCAGCAGAAAGGACAGGGGCGGCACTGAAGCTTACTTT.

This clonotype was seen many times. This chain connects TRBV7-9 to TRBJ2-1; maybe TRBD2 (5 bases). Germline V gene lookup returns CDR1 SEHNR and CDR2 FQNEAQ (reference sequence). The CDR3 totals 14 residues. V was cut by 5 bases and J by 7 bases, with 15 bases left in between. The CDR3 DNA reads as TGTGCCAGCAGCCCCACTGTAGCGCGAAATGAGCAGTTCTTC. It specifies CASSPTVARNEQFF.

This clonotype has more than one count but fewer than ten. V gene TRBV9 combines with J gene TRBJ1-6, with a tentative D call TRBD1 (5 bases). Germline-derived CDR1 and CDR2 are SGDLS and YYNGEE. The CDR3 has 14 residues. V lost 0 bases, J lost 10 bases, and 11 bases lay in between. The CDR3 coding sequence is TGTGCCAGCAGCGTAGGGCAGGGTGCATCACCCCTCCACTTT. This encodes CASSVGQGASPLHF. Combining the CDR3 with reference TRBV9 and TRBJ1-6 gives the whole variable domain DSGVTQTPKHLITATGQRVTLRCSPRSGDLSVYWYQQSLDQGLQFLIQYYNGEERAKGNILERFSAQQFPDLHSELNLSSLELGDSALYFCASSVGQGASPLHFGNGTRLTVT.

This clonotype was seen many times. This sequence joins TRBV18 and TRBJ1-1, with D unclear. Looked up from germline, CDR1 is KGHSH and CDR2 is LQKENI. Trimming stripped 6 bases from V and 2 bases from J, with 13 bases between. This CDR3 is 14 amino acids long. The CDR3 DNA sequence: TGTGCCAGCTCCCGGGATACAGTTAACACTGAAGCTTTCTTT. Its translation is CASSRDTVNTEAFF.

This clonotype was recorded at least ten times. The chain carries TRBV7-8 and TRBJ2-2; D is unresolved. The CDR3 length is 15 residues. Between the trimmed V and J ends, which lost 5 bases and 1 base, there was a span of 11 bases. Germline-derived CDR1 and CDR2 are SGHVS and FQNEAQ. CDR3 coding DNA: TGTGCCAGCAGCCCTGAAAAGTGGAACACCGGGGAGCTGTTTTTT. It specifies CASSPEKWNTGELFF.

This clonotype has ten or more counts. The chain recombines TRBV6-5 with TRBJ2-3, with 8 bases matching TRBD2. The CDR3 runs 16 residues. From germline, CDR1 is MNHEY and CDR2 SVGAGI. Germline trimming cut 0 bases from V and 1 base from J; bases unmatched to any gene: 3. For the CDR3, the DNA is TGTGCCAGCAGTTACTCGTACGGGGGGGGCACAGATACGCAGTATTTT. The encoded protein is CASSYSYGGGTDTQYF.

This clonotype showed up many times. The chain employs TRBV12-3 or TRBV12-4 and TRBJ1-4; a possible D gene is TRBD1 (6 bases). The ends were cut back, 5 bases at V and 9 bases at J, with 13 bases in the middle. The CDR3 extends over 13 amino acids. In DNA, the CDR3 is TGTGCCAGCAGTCGTCCGGGACATCAAAAACTGTTTTTT. It encodes CASSRPGHQKLFF.

The table lists this clonotype with a few counts. The CDR3 protein is CASRPGTSTGTEAFF. In DNA, the CDR3 is TGTGCAAGTCGCCCTGGGACCTCAACTGGCACTGAAGCTTTCTTT. The chain is built from TRBV12-2 and TRBJ1-1; the D call in the table, TRBD1, was not verified against the DNA. TRBV12-2 represents a pseudogene. The CDR3 sequence is 15 residues long.

This clonotype was seen repeatedly, ten times or more. This chain links TRBV6-5 with TRBJ2-7; D is ambiguous. The CDR3 is made up of 13 amino acids. Germline V gene lookup returns CDR1 MNHEY and CDR2 SVGAGI. Trimming removed 0 bases at V and 4 bases at J, with 7 bases between. The CDR3, as DNA: TGTGCCAGCAGTTACTCACTCGGTTACGAGCAGTACTTC. Encoded protein: CASSYSLGYEQYF.

This clonotype was seen many times. This chain links TRBV5-5 with TRBJ1-1; 11 bases match TRBD1. V shed 2 bases and J 5 bases; nucleotides not matched to a gene: 5. Germline V CDR1 and CDR2: SGHKS, YYEKEE (reference sequence). CDR3 size: 15 residues. The CDR3: CASSLGTGGITEAFF. The CDR3 region has the DNA TGTGCCAGCAGCTTAGGGACAGGGGGAATTACTGAAGCTTTCTTT. The full variable domain, rest sourced from reference TRBV5-5 and TRBJ1-1, is DAGVTQSPTHLIKTRGQQVTLRCSPISGHKSVSWYQQVLGQGPQFIFQYYEKEERGRGNFPDRFSARQFPNYSSELNVNALLLGDSALYLCASSLGTGGITEAFFGQGTRLTVV.

The J gene is TRBJ2-3, the V gene TRBV9; D not resolved. The germline V and J ends were trimmed by 0 bases and 5 bases, with 10 bases remaining between them. The germline V gene has CDR1 SGDLS and CDR2 YYNGEE. The length of the CDR3 is 14 residues. CDR3 amino acids: CASSVVSSRDTQYF. CDR3 DNA: TGTGCCAGCAGCGTAGTCAGCTCACGAGATACGCAGTATTTT.